The 9 T cell receptor beta chains in this list originate from one sample, sequenced in a study of CD8 T cells in Susac syndrome. Random hexamers served to reverse transcribe roughly 0.45 to 1 ug RNA. TCRdb independently ran MiXCR on the immunoSEQ multiplex PCR reads; one entry per CDR3 protein. Of some 180,000 distinct CDR3 sequences in the sample, about 95% were seen once. Sequenced material: CD4+ T cells from PBMCs. All receptors come from a human donor in good health.

The rearrangement links TRBV28 to TRBJ2-7; 11 bases are a match to TRBD2. Germline V gene lookup returns CDR1 MDHEN and CDR2 SYDVKM. The CDR3 length is 16 residues. V was clipped by 1 base and J by 2 bases; unmatched bases: 4. The CDR3 DNA sequence: TGTGCCAGCAGTTTATTCACTAGCGGGAGTACCTACGAGCAGTACTTC. This sequence encodes CASSLFTSGSTYEQYF.

This rearrangement joins TRBV7-3 to TRBJ2-6; no definite D call. The CDR3 loop spans 15 amino acids. Germline V CDR1 and CDR2: SGHTA, FQGTGA. V lost 5 bases to trimming and J lost 4 bases, with 12 bases between them. DNA of the CDR3: TGTGCCAGCAGCCGCGGCCCCTTAGGGGCCAACGTCCTGACTTTC. Translation: CASSRGPLGANVLTF.

The chain combines TRBV12-3 or TRBV12-4 with TRBJ2-1; tentative D call: TRBD1 (6 bases). Trimming took 2 bases from V and 5 from J, leaving 13 bases between them. The CDR3 spans 15 residues. The CDR3 spells CASSLTQGAHNEQFF. The CDR3 region has the DNA TGTGCCAGCAGTTTAACACAGGGCGCCCACAATGAGCAGTTCTTC.

The J gene is TRBJ2-5, the V gene TRBV28, with TRBD1 as a possible D gene (6 bases). Between the trimmed V and J ends, which lost 5 bases and 2 bases, there was a span of 18 bases. The CDR3 is 16 residues long. Germline-derived CDR1 and CDR2 are MDHEN and SYDVKM. The CDR3 is CASSTQRGGPQETQYF. For the CDR3, the DNA is TGTGCCAGCAGTACACAAAGAGGGGGACCTCAAGAGACCCAGTACTTC. Supplemented by reference TRBV28 and TRBJ2-5, the full variable domain reads DVKVTQSSRYLVKRTGEKVFLECVQDMDHENMFWYRQDPGLGLRLIYFSYDVKMKEKGDIPEGYSVSREKKERFSLILESASTNQTSMYLCASSTQRGGPQETQYFGPGTRLLVL.

The rearrangement joins TRBV14 to TRBJ2-5; a weak D match, TRBD1 (6 bases). Germline V gives CDR1 SGHDN, CDR2 FVKESK. The CDR3 spans 15 residues. V lost 4 bases, J lost 4 bases, and 16 bases lay in between. The CDR3 bases are TGTGCCAGCAGCCTCCCCCAGGGGCGAGGAGAGACCCAGTACTTC. This gives the protein CASSLPQGRGETQYF.

The CDR3 loop is CSVVPRGQAGNTEAFF. The CDR3 DNA reads as TGCAGCGTTGTTCCTCGTGGACAGGCCGGGAACACTGAAGCTTTCTTT. The V and J genes are TRBV29-1 and TRBJ1-1, with TRBD1 matching over 7 bases. V lost 4 bases, J lost 1 base, and 12 bases stayed unmatched. Germline V gives CDR1 SQVTM, CDR2 ANQGSEA. CDR3 length: 16 amino acids. Complete variable domain (other parts from reference TRBV29-1 and TRBJ1-1): SAVISQKPSRDICQRGTSLTIQCQVDSQVTMMFWYRQQPGQSLTLIATANQGSEATYESGFVIDKFPISRPNLTFSTLTVSNMSPEDSSIYLCSVVPRGQAGNTEAFFGQGTRLTVV.

The chain uses TRBV20-1 and TRBJ2-3; 9 bases fit TRBD2. The germline V gene has CDR1 DFQATT and CDR2 SNEGSKA (reference sequence). J was trimmed by 2 bases and V by 5 bases; bases with no gene match: 5. The CDR3 runs 14 residues. CDR3 sequence reads: CSAGSSGTTDTQYF. DNA for the CDR3: TGCAGTGCTGGGTCTAGCGGGACCACAGATACGCAGTATTTT.

This clonotype showed up just a few times. The chain joins TRBV30 to TRBJ2-7; D possibly corresponds to TRBD2 (6 bases). Germline assignment: CDR1 GTSNPN and CDR2 SVGIG (reference sequence). Trimming took 5 bases from V and 3 from J, leaving 11 bases between them. The CDR3 spans 12 residues. The DNA for the CDR3 is TGTGCCTGGGGGGGACTCAACTACGAGCAGTACTTC. Translated: CAWGGLNYEQYF.

The rearrangement joins TRBV6-2 or TRBV6-3 to TRBJ2-3; 7 bases are shared with TRBD2. This CDR3 has 14 amino acids. With V trimmed by 4 bases and J by 5 bases, 6 bases remained unmatched. Looked up from germline, CDR1 is MNHEY and CDR2 is SVGEGT. As DNA, the CDR3 is TGTGCCAGCAGTTTGGGCGGGAGTCTAGATACGCAGTATTTT. Its protein is CASSLGGSLDTQYF.